A single TCR beta chain is shown here with its context. The data derive from a study of blood T cell repertoires in COVID-19. Germline V gene sequence: CDR1 SEHNR, CDR2 FQNEAQ (reference sequence). V was shortened by 1 base and J by 7 bases, with 11 bases between the two germline ends. The CDR3 covers 15 residues. Methods used by the authors: Nucleated cell counts were estimated from reference gene primer amplification. Sequencing used immunoSEQ multiplex PCR; TCRdb keeps in-frame clones, though not all of them. Clone size and V and J calls were adopted from that table, with D and trimming inferred from the DNA. The repertoire holds about 190,000 clones, 70% to 90% seen once, with about 1.1% in the top ten.

The sequenced material came from peripheral blood. The TCR comes from a man aged 30-40 years with acute or convalescent COVID-19. The J gene is TRBJ1-6, the V gene TRBV7-9, with D hard to call. The CDR3 nucleotides read TGTGCCAGCAGCTTAGTAGAGGTTTACAATTCACCCCTCCACTTT. Amino acid sequence: CASSLVEVYNSPLHF.